The rows below give T cell receptor beta chains drawn from one sample of a study of shared clonotypes between healthy human individuals. The repertoire was sequenced with immunoSEQ multiplex PCR; TCRdb's copy has only in-frame clones and lacks some. The repertoire holds about 99,000 clones, with less than 60% as singletons. The specimen was PBMCs. Receptors were obtained from a woman aged 35 to 49 in good health. Some clones in this sample may be carry-over from other donors' samples. CDR3s include the opening cysteine and the closing phenylalanine or tryptophan. A D gene is named only where the DNA matches it firmly. Clone size is given for some rows only: seen once, a few or many times, or a class if the clone is expanded.

abundance: few; d_gene: NA; v_gene: TRBV29-1; j_gene: TRBJ2-1; CDR3nt: TGCAGCGTTGGGTCTGGCAATGAGCAGTTCTTC; CDR3aa: CSVGSGNEQFF
abundance: NA; d_gene: NA; v_gene: TRBV27; j_gene: TRBJ1-4; CDR3nt: TGTGCCAGCAGTTTCCTCCGGGAGCCTAATGAAAAACTGTTTTTT; CDR3aa: CASSFLREPNEKLFF
abundance: NA; d_gene: NA; v_gene: TRBV18; j_gene: TRBJ1-6; CDR3nt: TGTGCCAGCTCAGCTTCGCCCTCTTTTTCACCCCTCCACTTT; CDR3aa: CASSASPSFSPLHF
abundance: NA; d_gene: TRBD2; v_gene: TRBV5-1; j_gene: TRBJ2-7; CDR3nt: TGCGCCAGCAGAACTTCGTGGGGACTAGCAGATACCCCTGAGCAGTACTTC; CDR3aa: CASRTSWGLADTPEQYF
abundance: NA; d_gene: NA; v_gene: TRBV18; j_gene: TRBJ1-1; CDR3nt: TGTGCCAGCTCACCGGAGCGGATGGGCACTGAAGCTTTCTTT; CDR3aa: CASSPERMGTEAFF
abundance: few; d_gene: TRBD1; v_gene: TRBV28; j_gene: TRBJ2-1; CDR3nt: TGTGCCAGCAGTTTCCCCCCACCGGGACAGGCTTACAATGAGCAGTTCTTC; CDR3aa: CASSFPPPGQAYNEQFF
abundance: NA; d_gene: TRBD1; v_gene: TRBV30; j_gene: TRBJ1-2; CDR3nt: TGTGCCTGGAGTTCCGGGACAGGCATAAACTATGGCTACACCTTC; CDR3aa: CAWSSGTGINYGYTF
abundance: NA; d_gene: NA; v_gene: TRBV4-1; j_gene: TRBJ2-6; CDR3nt: TGCGCCAGCAGCCAAGATATAAGGGCTGGGGCCAACGTCCTGACTTTC; CDR3aa: CASSQDIRAGANVLTF
abundance: NA; d_gene: NA; v_gene: TRBV28; j_gene: TRBJ2-1; CDR3nt: TGTGCCAGCAGCCCCCCCGGAGGGCGGGGTGAGCAGTTCTTC; CDR3aa: CASSPPGGRGEQFF
abundance: NA; d_gene: NA; v_gene: TRBV5-1; j_gene: TRBJ2-3; CDR3nt: TGCGCCAGCAGCCGCGGACAGTGGGGCACAGATACGCAGTATTTT; CDR3aa: CASSRGQWGTDTQYF
abundance: many; d_gene: TRBD1; v_gene: TRBV9; j_gene: TRBJ1-1; CDR3nt: TGTGCCAGCAGCGTAAGACAGGGCGGTGACACTGAAGCTTTCTTT; CDR3aa: CASSVRQGGDTEAFF
abundance: once; d_gene: TRBD1; v_gene: TRBV5-1; j_gene: TRBJ2-7; CDR3nt: TGCGCCAGCAGCTTGGAAGGGACAGGGGGACTGAACGAGCAGTACTTC; CDR3aa: CASSLEGTGGLNEQYF
abundance: few; d_gene: NA; v_gene: TRBV4-3; j_gene: TRBJ1-5; CDR3nt: TGCGCCAGCAGCCCAAACAGGGGCAATCAGCCCCAGCATTTT; CDR3aa: CASSPNRGNQPQHF
abundance: few; d_gene: NA; v_gene: TRBV28; j_gene: TRBJ2-1; CDR3nt: TGTGCCAGCAGTTGGAGGTTAGAGAAGATCTTC; CDR3aa: CASSWRLEKIF
abundance: NA; d_gene: TRBD2; v_gene: TRBV28; j_gene: TRBJ2-3; CDR3nt: TGTGCCAGCAGAGGACTAGCGGGGAGCGGGGGTACGCAGTATTTT; CDR3aa: CASRGLAGSGGTQYF
abundance: NA; d_gene: NA; v_gene: TRBV7-2; j_gene: TRBJ2-7; CDR3nt: TGTGCCAGCAGCACTGCGCCCTACGAGCAGTACTTC; CDR3aa: CASSTAPYEQYF
abundance: NA; d_gene: TRBD2; v_gene: TRBV27; j_gene: TRBJ2-2; CDR3nt: TGTGCCACCAAGGGACTAGCGGGAGGGACCGGGGAGCTGTTTTTT; CDR3aa: CATKGLAGGTGELFF
abundance: medium-sized; d_gene: NA; v_gene: TRBV6-4; j_gene: TRBJ2-2; CDR3nt: TGTGCCAGCAGTGAAAGGGATGCCGGGGAGCTGTTTTTT; CDR3aa: CASSERDAGELFF
abundance: NA; d_gene: NA; v_gene: TRBV7-8; j_gene: TRBJ2-7; CDR3nt: TGTGCCAGCAGTTTCCTCCGCTACTCACCCTACGAGCAGTACTTC; CDR3aa: CASSFLRYSPYEQYF
abundance: medium-sized; d_gene: NA; v_gene: TRBV30; j_gene: TRBJ2-3; CDR3nt: TGTGCCTGGGGGACTTACACAGATACGCAGTATTTT; CDR3aa: CAWGTYTDTQYF
abundance: few; d_gene: NA; v_gene: TRBV7-9; j_gene: TRBJ2-7; CDR3nt: TGTGCCAGCAGCTTAGCTGACAGTGTCCACGAGCAGTACTTC; CDR3aa: CASSLADSVHEQYF
abundance: NA; d_gene: TRBD2; v_gene: TRBV18; j_gene: TRBJ2-7; CDR3nt: TGTGCCAGCTCACAAACGACTAGCGGGATATACGAGCAGTACTTC; CDR3aa: CASSQTTSGIYEQYF
abundance: NA; d_gene: NA; v_gene: TRBV30; j_gene: TRBJ2-3; CDR3nt: TGTGCCTGGAGAAGGGGTAGCGAGGCAGATACGCAGTATTTT; CDR3aa: CAWRRGSEADTQYF
abundance: NA; d_gene: NA; v_gene: TRBV6-6; j_gene: TRBJ2-2; CDR3nt: TGTGCCAGCAGTTACTCACTAAGCACCGGGGAGCTGTTTTTT; CDR3aa: CASSYSLSTGELFF
abundance: few; d_gene: NA; v_gene: TRBV5-1; j_gene: TRBJ1-2; CDR3nt: TGCGCCAGCAGCATTGGGACATCCGAGAGCTATGGCTACACCTTC; CDR3aa: CASSIGTSESYGYTF
abundance: NA; d_gene: NA; v_gene: TRBV7-8; j_gene: TRBJ2-7; CDR3nt: TGTGCCAGCAGCTTAGGGCAGGGCAGGAACGAGCAGTACTTC; CDR3aa: CASSLGQGRNEQYF
abundance: few; d_gene: TRBD1; v_gene: TRBV30; j_gene: TRBJ2-7; CDR3nt: TGTGCCTGGAGTGTAGGCAGGGGGTCCTACGAGCAGTACTTC; CDR3aa: CAWSVGRGSYEQYF
abundance: many; d_gene: TRBD1; v_gene: TRBV25-1; j_gene: TRBJ2-1; CDR3nt: TGTGCCAGCAGTGCCGGGACAGGGGATCTCGATGAGCAGTTCTTC; CDR3aa: CASSAGTGDLDEQFF
abundance: many; d_gene: TRBD1; v_gene: TRBV5-1; j_gene: TRBJ1-1; CDR3nt: TGCGCCAGCAGCGTGGACAGGGGGCTAGTGGGTAGGAACACTGAAGCTTTCTTT; CDR3aa: CASSVDRGLVGRNTEAFF
abundance: many; d_gene: NA; v_gene: TRBV29-1; j_gene: TRBJ2-7; CDR3nt: TGCAGCGTTTGTTTGGGAGCGGAGGACGAGCAGTACTTC; CDR3aa: CSVCLGAEDEQYF
abundance: many; d_gene: NA; v_gene: TRBV4-2; j_gene: TRBJ2-3; CDR3nt: TGTGCCAGCAGCCAAGATCGGGCTGCATCTAGCACAGATACGCAGTATTTT; CDR3aa: CASSQDRAASSTDTQYF
abundance: NA; d_gene: TRBD1; v_gene: TRBV27; j_gene: TRBJ2-1; CDR3nt: TGTGCCAGCAGTTTAGGGACAGGAATGTACAATGAGCAGTTCTTC; CDR3aa: CASSLGTGMYNEQFF
abundance: many; d_gene: NA; v_gene: TRBV4-3; j_gene: TRBJ1-1; CDR3nt: TGCGCCAGCAGCCGAACCTGGACCGGAGGTACTGAAGCTTTCTTT; CDR3aa: CASSRTWTGGTEAFF
abundance: many; d_gene: NA; v_gene: TRBV7-3; j_gene: TRBJ2-7; CDR3nt: TGTGCCAGCAGCCCCCATGGGGACGAGCAGTACTTC; CDR3aa: CASSPHGDEQYF
abundance: NA; d_gene: TRBD2; v_gene: TRBV29-1; j_gene: TRBJ2-7; CDR3nt: TGCAGCGGTCTAGGACTAGCGGGCGACGAGCAGTACTTC; CDR3aa: CSGLGLAGDEQYF
abundance: NA; d_gene: TRBD1; v_gene: TRBV9; j_gene: TRBJ1-4; CDR3nt: TGTGCCAGCAGCGAGACAGGGATCGCTAATGAAAAACTGCTTTTT; CDR3aa: CASSETGIANEKLLF
abundance: many; d_gene: NA; v_gene: TRBV9; j_gene: TRBJ2-1; CDR3nt: TGTGCCAGCAGCGTAGCTCGGGGATCTGAGCAGTTCTTC; CDR3aa: CASSVARGSEQFF
abundance: NA; d_gene: TRBD1; v_gene: TRBV5-1; j_gene: TRBJ2-7; CDR3nt: TGCGCCAGCAGCGCGGGACAGGGGGCCTCCTACGAGCAGTACTTC; CDR3aa: CASSAGQGASYEQYF
abundance: NA; d_gene: NA; v_gene: TRBV21-1; j_gene: TRBJ1-5; CDR3nt: TGTGCCAGCAGCAAAGTTGAGCCCCGGACTTTCCGAAGCAATCAGCCCCAGCATTTT; CDR3aa: CASSKVEPRTFRSNQPQHF
abundance: NA; d_gene: NA; v_gene: TRBV30; j_gene: TRBJ2-1; CDR3nt: TGTGCCTGGAGTAAGGTTCGCGGGAATGAGCAGTTCTTC; CDR3aa: CAWSKVRGNEQFF
abundance: NA; d_gene: TRBD2; v_gene: TRBV4-1; j_gene: TRBJ2-3; CDR3nt: TGCGCCAGCAGCTGGACTAGCGGGATGACAGATACGCAGTATTTT; CDR3aa: CASSWTSGMTDTQYF
abundance: few; d_gene: NA; v_gene: TRBV30; j_gene: TRBJ2-2; CDR3nt: TGTGCCTGGAGTGTACATAAGGGGAGAAGTGGCACCGGGGAGCTGTTTTTT; CDR3aa: CAWSVHKGRSGTGELFF
abundance: NA; d_gene: NA; v_gene: TRBV11-2; j_gene: TRBJ1-4; CDR3nt: TGTGCCAGCAGCTCCCTAAGGCCAGGCCTAGTTAGTGAAAAACTGTTTTTT; CDR3aa: CASSSLRPGLVSEKLFF
abundance: NA; d_gene: NA; v_gene: TRBV10-2; j_gene: TRBJ1-5; CDR3nt: TGCGCCAGCAGTGAGTCGGAACAGGACGATCAGCCCCAGCATTTT; CDR3aa: CASSESEQDDQPQHF
abundance: NA; d_gene: TRBD1; v_gene: TRBV6-9; j_gene: TRBJ2-2; CDR3nt: TGTGCCAGCAGCACAGGGGACGCCGGGGAGCTGTTTTTT; CDR3aa: CASSTGDAGELFF
abundance: once; d_gene: NA; v_gene: TRBV6-5; j_gene: TRBJ1-4; CDR3nt: TGTGCCAGCAGTTACGGGTCCTTCGGTAATGAAAAACTGTTTTTT; CDR3aa: CASSYGSFGNEKLFF
abundance: NA; d_gene: NA; v_gene: TRBV30; j_gene: TRBJ1-4; CDR3nt: TGTGCCGTGAGGCTTATGGATGAAAAACTGTTTTTT; CDR3aa: CAVRLMDEKLFF
abundance: NA; d_gene: NA; v_gene: TRBV5-1; j_gene: TRBJ2-2; CDR3nt: TGCGCCAGCAGCTTGGGAGGGGCGGCCGGGGAGCTGTTTTTT; CDR3aa: CASSLGGAAGELFF
abundance: NA; d_gene: NA; v_gene: TRBV29-1; j_gene: TRBJ1-5; CDR3nt: TGCAGCGTTGGCAGTCACAATCAGCCCCAGCATTTT; CDR3aa: CSVGSHNQPQHF
abundance: many; d_gene: NA; v_gene: TRBV6-1; j_gene: TRBJ2-3; CDR3nt: TGTGCCAGCTCCTCAAGAGGCCTCACAGATACGCAGTATTTT; CDR3aa: CASSSRGLTDTQYF
abundance: NA; d_gene: NA; v_gene: TRBV9; j_gene: TRBJ1-2; CDR3nt: TGTGCCAGCAGCGCAGGGGACCTCCTATTGAGCTACACCTTC; CDR3aa: CASSAGDLLLSYTF
abundance: NA; d_gene: NA; v_gene: TRBV6-5; j_gene: TRBJ1-1; CDR3nt: TGTGCCAGCAGTAGGGGGGGGGACACTGAAGCTTTCTTT; CDR3aa: CASSRGGDTEAFF
abundance: NA; d_gene: NA; v_gene: TRBV5-5; j_gene: TRBJ1-5; CDR3nt: TGTGCCAGCAGCTTGGGTTCGGGGGGTCAGCCCCAGCATTTT; CDR3aa: CASSLGSGGQPQHF
abundance: few; d_gene: TRBD2; v_gene: TRBV18; j_gene: TRBJ2-7; CDR3nt: TGTGCCAGCTCACCATGGGGGGGGTACGAGCAGTACTTC; CDR3aa: CASSPWGGYEQYF
abundance: many; d_gene: NA; v_gene: TRBV7-8; j_gene: TRBJ2-3; CDR3nt: TGTGCCAGCAGCCCCTGGGGATTCACTAGCACAGATACGCAGTATTTT; CDR3aa: CASSPWGFTSTDTQYF
abundance: NA; d_gene: NA; v_gene: TRBV6-6; j_gene: TRBJ2-1; CDR3nt: TGTGCCAGCAGTTACGTGGGAGGACATGAGCAGTTCTTC; CDR3aa: CASSYVGGHEQFF
abundance: many; d_gene: NA; v_gene: TRBV6-5; j_gene: TRBJ2-5; CDR3nt: TGTGCCAGCAGTTTCCGAGAGACCCAGTACTTC; CDR3aa: CASSFRETQYF